This is a list of T cell receptor beta chains from one sample in a study of cytomegalovirus exposure and HLA in healthy donors. Profiled with immunoSEQ multiplex PCR; TCRdb holds only in-frame clones, not every one. This table lists roughly 80,000 clones. The source material was PBMCs. Receptor source: a woman in her twenties or thirties in good health and CMV-seronegative. The CDR3 runs from the conserved cysteine through the conserved F or W. A D gene is named only where the DNA matches it firmly.

v_gene: TRBV5-1
j_gene: TRBJ2-7
d_gene: TRBD2
CDR3nt: TGCGCCAGCAGCTTCCTGGGCCGGGGGGGCCAATACGAGCAGTACTTC
CDR3aa: CASSFLGRGGQYEQYF

v_gene: TRBV6-1
j_gene: TRBJ1-2
d_gene: .
CDR3nt: TGTGCCAGCAGTCCTAGCGACGTAGGCGGCTATGGCTACACCTTC
CDR3aa: CASSPSDVGGYGYTF

v_gene: TRBV18
j_gene: TRBJ2-7
d_gene: TRBD1
CDR3nt: TGTGCCAGCTCACCAAATCAGGGGGACGAGCAGTACTTC
CDR3aa: CASSPNQGDEQYF

v_gene: TRBV6-1
j_gene: TRBJ2-7
d_gene: TRBD1
CDR3nt: TGTGCCAGCTGGACAGGGAACTCCTACGAGCAGTACTTC
CDR3aa: CASWTGNSYEQYF

v_gene: TRBV19
j_gene: TRBJ2-7
d_gene: TRBD2
CDR3nt: TGTGCCAGTAGTATCGGGACTAGCGCCGTCTACGAGCAGTACTTC
CDR3aa: CASSIGTSAVYEQYF

v_gene: TRBV29-1
j_gene: TRBJ1-1
d_gene: .
CDR3nt: TGCAGCGTGGGACTACTGGCCCAGAACACTGAAGCTTTCTTT
CDR3aa: CSVGLLAQNTEAFF

v_gene: TRBV4-1
j_gene: TRBJ2-3
d_gene: TRBD2
CDR3nt: TGCGCCAGCAGCCAAGGGACTAGCGGGTACACAGATACGCAGTATTTT
CDR3aa: CASSQGTSGYTDTQYF

v_gene: TRBV15
j_gene: TRBJ1-2
d_gene: .
CDR3nt: TGTGCCACCAGCAGAGAAGGGGGTCCCTACACCTTC
CDR3aa: CATSREGGPYTF

v_gene: TRBV9
j_gene: TRBJ1-2
d_gene: .
CDR3nt: TGTGCCAGCAGCGCCTCGATAGGGGACTGGGGCTACACCTTC
CDR3aa: CASSASIGDWGYTF

v_gene: TRBV4-1
j_gene: TRBJ1-1
d_gene: .
CDR3nt: TGCGCCAGCAGCCAAGATCGGGACACTGAAGCTTTCTTT
CDR3aa: CASSQDRDTEAFF

v_gene: TRBV30
j_gene: TRBJ1-1
d_gene: TRBD1
CDR3nt: TGTGCTGCTTCCCGGGACAGGGAAGCTGAAGCTTTCTTT
CDR3aa: CAASRDREAEAFF

v_gene: TRBV6-5
j_gene: TRBJ2-2
d_gene: .
CDR3nt: TGTGCCAGCAGTTACCGGTCGAGCACCGGGGAGCTGTTTTTT
CDR3aa: CASSYRSSTGELFF

v_gene: TRBV2
j_gene: TRBJ1-2
d_gene: TRBD1
CDR3nt: TGTGCCAGATGGGAGCCGGGACAGGAGTATGGCTACACCTTC
CDR3aa: CARWEPGQEYGYTF

v_gene: TRBV2
j_gene: TRBJ1-1
d_gene: .
CDR3nt: TGTGCCAGCAGTGGAGGGCTCACTGAAGCTTTCTTT
CDR3aa: CASSGGLTEAFF

v_gene: TRBV6-5
j_gene: TRBJ2-2
d_gene: .
CDR3nt: TGTGCCAGCAGTCGGTCCGGGACACTAACCGGGGAGCTGTTTTTT
CDR3aa: CASSRSGTLTGELFF

v_gene: TRBV2
j_gene: TRBJ2-7
d_gene: TRBD2
CDR3nt: TGTGCCAGCACCGAGGGACTAGCGGAGACCTACGAGCAGTACTTC
CDR3aa: CASTEGLAETYEQYF

v_gene: TRBV4-1
j_gene: TRBJ2-2
d_gene: TRBD2
CDR3nt: TGCGCCAGCAGCGCGGGGGGCGGGGAGCTGTTTTTT
CDR3aa: CASSAGGGELFF

v_gene: TRBV29-1
j_gene: TRBJ2-3
d_gene: .
CDR3nt: TGCAGCGTTGCAAGCGGGAGCACAGATACGCAGTATTTT
CDR3aa: CSVASGSTDTQYF

v_gene: TRBV7-9
j_gene: TRBJ1-3
d_gene: TRBD1
CDR3nt: TGTGCCAGCAGCTTAGGACAGGGAGTAGGAAACACCATATATTTT
CDR3aa: CASSLGQGVGNTIYF

v_gene: TRBV5-1
j_gene: TRBJ2-3
d_gene: TRBD2
CDR3nt: TGCGCCAGCAGCACGACTAGCGGGGGCACAGATACGCAGTATTTT
CDR3aa: CASSTTSGGTDTQYF

v_gene: TRBV29-1
j_gene: TRBJ1-2
d_gene: .
CDR3nt: TGCAGCGTTACCCAGGGAGGCTATGGCTACACCTTC
CDR3aa: CSVTQGGYGYTF

v_gene: TRBV2
j_gene: TRBJ1-2
d_gene: TRBD1
CDR3nt: TGTGCCAGCAGTCCGACAGGGAACTATGGCTACACCTTC
CDR3aa: CASSPTGNYGYTF

v_gene: TRBV5-6
j_gene: TRBJ1-1
d_gene: TRBD1
CDR3nt: TGTGCCAGCAGCTTAACAGGGGAGACTGAAGCTTTCTTT
CDR3aa: CASSLTGETEAFF

v_gene: TRBV27
j_gene: TRBJ1-1
d_gene: .
CDR3nt: TGTGCCAGCAGTTTTGGGGCAGGGTATGAATCTTTCTTT
CDR3aa: CASSFGAGYESFF

v_gene: TRBV5-5
j_gene: TRBJ1-1
d_gene: .
CDR3nt: TGTGCCAGCAGCTTTAGCAGGGGTATTGAAGCTTTCTTT
CDR3aa: CASSFSRGIEAFF

v_gene: TRBV25-1
j_gene: TRBJ2-2
d_gene: TRBD2
CDR3nt: TGTGCCAGCAAAAGGCGGGGGGACACCGGGGAGCTGTTTTTT
CDR3aa: CASKRRGDTGELFF

v_gene: TRBV7-9
j_gene: TRBJ2-1
d_gene: .
CDR3nt: TGTGCCAGCAGCCGCGGAGGAAATGAGCAGTTCTTC
CDR3aa: CASSRGGNEQFF

v_gene: TRBV7-9
j_gene: TRBJ2-1
d_gene: .
CDR3nt: TGTGCCAGCAGCTTAGCGATTCCAGGGATTTACAATGAGCAGTTCTTC
CDR3aa: CASSLAIPGIYNEQFF

v_gene: TRBV6-1
j_gene: TRBJ2-7
d_gene: TRBD1
CDR3nt: TGTGCCAGCAGTGAGGACAGGGGCGGAATTGGCACCTACGAGCAGTACTTC
CDR3aa: CASSEDRGGIGTYEQYF

v_gene: TRBV6-1
j_gene: TRBJ1-1
d_gene: TRBD1
CDR3nt: TGTGCCAGCAGTGAAAGACAGGGGTACACTGAAGCTTTCTTT
CDR3aa: CASSERQGYTEAFF

v_gene: TRBV5-1
j_gene: TRBJ2-7
d_gene: .
CDR3nt: TGCGCCAGCAGCGACACGGGGGTGGGCGCCTACGAGCAGTACTTC
CDR3aa: CASSDTGVGAYEQYF

v_gene: TRBV4-2
j_gene: TRBJ1-5
d_gene: .
CDR3nt: TGTGCCAGCAGCTATGGGGCAGCCGATCAGCCCCAGCATTTT
CDR3aa: CASSYGAADQPQHF

v_gene: TRBV7-9
j_gene: TRBJ1-2
d_gene: .
CDR3nt: TGTGCCAGCAGCTCAGAGGTCTCGGGGGTAGATGGCTACACCTTC
CDR3aa: CASSSEVSGVDGYTF

v_gene: TRBV5-5
j_gene: TRBJ2-5
d_gene: TRBD1
CDR3nt: TGTGCCAGCAGCTTGGAGGACAGGGGTTTGGAGACCCAGTACTTC
CDR3aa: CASSLEDRGLETQYF

v_gene: TRBV5-1
j_gene: TRBJ1-3
d_gene: TRBD1
CDR3nt: TGCGCCAGCAGCTTGGGGCCGACAGGGACGGGAAACACCATATATTTT
CDR3aa: CASSLGPTGTGNTIYF

v_gene: TRBV6-5
j_gene: TRBJ2-5
d_gene: .
CDR3nt: TGTGCCAGCAGTTCCCTAACGGGAGCCGAGACCCAGTACTTC
CDR3aa: CASSSLTGAETQYF

v_gene: TRBV30
j_gene: TRBJ1-4
d_gene: TRBD1
CDR3nt: TGTGCCTGGAACCAGGGGACAGTTAATGAAAAACTGTTTTTT
CDR3aa: CAWNQGTVNEKLFF

v_gene: TRBV5-1
j_gene: TRBJ2-2
d_gene: TRBD2
CDR3nt: TGCGCCAGCAGCTTGGCCCTAGCGGTCACCGGGGAGCTGTTTTTT
CDR3aa: CASSLALAVTGELFF

v_gene: TRBV11-2
j_gene: TRBJ2-7
d_gene: .
CDR3nt: TGTGCCAGTTCCCCCGGGAATTTCGAGCAGTACTTC
CDR3aa: CASSPGNFEQYF

v_gene: TRBV10-1
j_gene: TRBJ2-1
d_gene: TRBD2
CDR3nt: TGCGCCAGCAGTGGTAGCGGGGGTTATGAGCAGTTCTTC
CDR3aa: CASSGSGGYEQFF

v_gene: TRBV30
j_gene: TRBJ2-2
d_gene: .
CDR3nt: TGTGCCTGGGGCCTTATCACCGGGGAGCTGTTTTTT
CDR3aa: CAWGLITGELFF

v_gene: TRBV19
j_gene: TRBJ1-4
d_gene: .
CDR3nt: TGTGCCAGTAGTATACGAGGAAAGGATGAAAAACTGTTTTTT
CDR3aa: CASSIRGKDEKLFF

v_gene: TRBV30
j_gene: TRBJ1-1
d_gene: .
CDR3nt: TGTGCCGGGAGTGTAGGGCGCCCGAGGGACACTGAAGCTTTCTTT
CDR3aa: CAGSVGRPRDTEAFF

v_gene: TRBV7-2
j_gene: TRBJ1-5
d_gene: TRBD1
CDR3nt: TGTGCCAGCAGCCCAGGGGGAGGCAATCAGCCCCAGCATTTT
CDR3aa: CASSPGGGNQPQHF

v_gene: TRBV7-9
j_gene: TRBJ2-7
d_gene: TRBD2
CDR3nt: TGTGCCAGCAGCTCCTCCGGGACTAGCTACGAGCAGTACTTC
CDR3aa: CASSSSGTSYEQYF

v_gene: TRBV18
j_gene: TRBJ1-1
d_gene: TRBD1
CDR3nt: TGTGCCAGCTCACCTTCCGGGACAGGGAACACTGAAGCTTTCTTT
CDR3aa: CASSPSGTGNTEAFF

v_gene: TRBV4-2
j_gene: TRBJ2-7
d_gene: .
CDR3nt: TGTGCCAGCAGCCAATCGGGAAATGCCGAGCAGTACTTC
CDR3aa: CASSQSGNAEQYF

v_gene: TRBV30
j_gene: TRBJ2-7
d_gene: .
CDR3nt: TGTGCCTGGAGTCGGCTAGCGCTCAACGAGCAGTACTTC
CDR3aa: CAWSRLALNEQYF

v_gene: TRBV7-2
j_gene: TRBJ1-6
d_gene: .
CDR3nt: TGTGCCAGCAGCTTAGGGGTACAGGTTAGCTCCTATAATTCACCCCTCCACTTT
CDR3aa: CASSLGVQVSSYNSPLHF

v_gene: TRBV29-1
j_gene: TRBJ2-5
d_gene: TRBD2
CDR3nt: TGCAGCGGCCTGACTAGCGGGAGGCAAGAGACCCAGTACTTC
CDR3aa: CSGLTSGRQETQYF

v_gene: TRBV2
j_gene: TRBJ2-7
d_gene: TRBD1
CDR3nt: TGTGCCAGCATGGACAGGTCCTACGAGCAGTACTTC
CDR3aa: CASMDRSYEQYF

v_gene: TRBV29-1
j_gene: TRBJ1-2
d_gene: TRBD1
CDR3nt: TGCAGCGTGGGGACAGGGGATAGGTACTATGGCTACACCTTC
CDR3aa: CSVGTGDRYYGYTF

v_gene: TRBV4-1
j_gene: TRBJ2-6
d_gene: .
CDR3nt: TGCGCCAGCAGCCAAGAAGACGACAGTGCTGGGGCCAACGTCCTGACTTTC
CDR3aa: CASSQEDDSAGANVLTF

v_gene: TRBV5-6
j_gene: TRBJ2-5
d_gene: .
CDR3nt: TGTGCCAGCAGCCTTGACAGCCAAGAGACCCAGTACTTC
CDR3aa: CASSLDSQETQYF

v_gene: TRBV4-1
j_gene: TRBJ1-1
d_gene: .
CDR3nt: TGCGCCAGCAGCCAAGGCGGCTCCCTTGGCACTGAAGCTTTCTTT
CDR3aa: CASSQGGSLGTEAFF

v_gene: TRBV4-1
j_gene: TRBJ1-1
d_gene: .
CDR3nt: TGCGCCAGCAGCCAAGAAGGGGCCGTTGAAGCTTTCTTT
CDR3aa: CASSQEGAVEAFF